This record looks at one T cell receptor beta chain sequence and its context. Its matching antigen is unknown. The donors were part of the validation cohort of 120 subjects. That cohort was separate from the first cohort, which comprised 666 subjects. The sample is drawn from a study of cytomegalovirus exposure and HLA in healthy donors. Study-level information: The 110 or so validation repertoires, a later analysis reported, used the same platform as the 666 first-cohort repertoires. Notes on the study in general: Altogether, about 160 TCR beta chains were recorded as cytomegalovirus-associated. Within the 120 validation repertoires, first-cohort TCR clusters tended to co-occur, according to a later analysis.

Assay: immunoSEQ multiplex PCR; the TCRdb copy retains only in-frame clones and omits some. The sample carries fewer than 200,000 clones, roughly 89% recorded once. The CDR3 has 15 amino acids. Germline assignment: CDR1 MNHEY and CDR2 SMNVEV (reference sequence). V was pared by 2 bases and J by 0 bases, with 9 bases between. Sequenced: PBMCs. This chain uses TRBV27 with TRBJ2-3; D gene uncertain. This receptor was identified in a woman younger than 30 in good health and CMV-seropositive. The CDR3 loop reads CASSLRLASTDTQYF. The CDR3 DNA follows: TGTGCCAGCAGTTTAAGATTAGCTAGCACAGATACGCAGTATTTT.